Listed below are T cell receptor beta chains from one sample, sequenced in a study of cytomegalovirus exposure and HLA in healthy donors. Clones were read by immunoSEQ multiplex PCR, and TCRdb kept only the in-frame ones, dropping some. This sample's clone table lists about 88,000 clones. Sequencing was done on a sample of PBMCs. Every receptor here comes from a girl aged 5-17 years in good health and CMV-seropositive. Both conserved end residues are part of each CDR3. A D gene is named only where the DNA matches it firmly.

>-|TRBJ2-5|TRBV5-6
CASSLSIMAQETQYF
TGTGCCAGCAGCTTGAGTATTATGGCCCAAGAGACCCAGTACTTC
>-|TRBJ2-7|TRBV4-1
CASSFEGSYEQYF
TGCGCCAGCAGTTTTGAAGGGAGCTACGAGCAGTACTTC
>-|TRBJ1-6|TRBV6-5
CASSPFGGNSPLHF
TGTGCCAGCAGCCCCTTTGGAGGTAATTCACCCCTCCACTTT
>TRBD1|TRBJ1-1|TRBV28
CASRPTGATEAFF
TGTGCCAGCAGACCGACAGGGGCCACTGAAGCTTTCTTT
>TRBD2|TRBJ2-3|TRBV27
CASIHRGGDTQYF
TGTGCCAGCATCCACCGGGGGGGCGATACGCAGTATTTT
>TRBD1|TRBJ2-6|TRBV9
CASSADRGRAVGANVLTF
TGTGCCAGCAGCGCTGACAGGGGCCGCGCGGTCGGGGCCAACGTCCTGACTTTC
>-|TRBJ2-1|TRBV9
CASSVSPANEQFF
TGTGCCAGCAGCGTAAGTCCCGCGAATGAGCAGTTCTTC
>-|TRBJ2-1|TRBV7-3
CASSLRGSSYNEQFF
TGTGCCAGCAGCCTACGGGGGTCATCCTACAATGAGCAGTTCTTC
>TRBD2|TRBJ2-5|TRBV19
CASSIAGTRIETQYF
TGTGCCAGTAGTATCGCCGGGACTAGAATTGAGACCCAGTACTTC
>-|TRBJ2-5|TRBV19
CASSIGAELVSETQYF
TGTGCCAGTAGTATAGGGGCAGAACTCGTTTCAGAGACCCAGTACTTC
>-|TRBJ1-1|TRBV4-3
CASSQGYLGGQLMNTEAFF
TGCGCCAGCAGCCAGGGTTACCTGGGGGGGCAACTTATGAACACTGAAGCTTTCTTT
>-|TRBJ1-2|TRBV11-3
CASSLVAGDGYTF
TGTGCCAGCAGCTTAGTCGCAGGGGATGGCTACACCTTC
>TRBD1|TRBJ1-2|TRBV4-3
CASRDTGGNYGYTF
TGCGCCAGCAGAGATACAGGGGGAAACTATGGCTACACCTTC
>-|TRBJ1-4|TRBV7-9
CASSRGASEKLFF
TGTGCCAGCAGCCGCGGGGCGAGTGAAAAACTGTTTTTT
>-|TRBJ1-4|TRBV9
CASSPQSGGTNEKLFF
TGTGCCAGCAGCCCTCAAAGTGGAGGAACTAATGAAAAACTGTTTTTT
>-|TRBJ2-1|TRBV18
CASSPSSGGDEQFF
TGTGCCAGCTCACCAAGTTCAGGAGGCGATGAGCAGTTCTTC
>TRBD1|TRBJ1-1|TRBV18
CASSLDRGGGTEAFF
TGTGCCAGCTCACTTGACAGGGGCGGAGGGACTGAAGCTTTCTTT
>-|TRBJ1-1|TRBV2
CASSEVGQPNTEAFF
TGTGCCAGCAGTGAAGTGGGGCAGCCGAACACTGAAGCTTTCTTT
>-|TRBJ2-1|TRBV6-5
CASSPPGNEQFF
TGTGCCAGCAGTCCTCCGGGGAATGAGCAGTTCTTC
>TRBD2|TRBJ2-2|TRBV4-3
CASSHRGLAGPGVGGELFF
TGCGCCAGCAGCCATAGGGGACTAGCGGGGCCCGGTGTGGGCGGGGAGCTGTTTTTT
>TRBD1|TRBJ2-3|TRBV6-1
CASSEGTGPDTQYF
TGTGCCAGCAGTGAGGGGACAGGGCCAGATACGCAGTATTTT
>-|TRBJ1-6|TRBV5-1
CASSLLSSNSPLHF
TGCGCCAGCAGCTTGCTAAGTTCTAATTCACCCCTCCACTTT
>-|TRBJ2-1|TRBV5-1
CASSISVSQARPNEQFF
TGCGCCAGCAGCATCTCGGTGTCACAGGCCAGACCTAATGAGCAGTTCTTC